The present entry profiles one T cell receptor beta chain with its context. The antigen it recognizes is unknown. The sample holds no much larger clone one base away, and base qualities are not on file. Genomic DNA was extracted from sorted cells for sequencing of the TCRbeta CDR3 region. The immunoSEQ Assay was used to sequence the TCRbeta CDR3 regions. The source is immuneACCESS, and TCRdb retained only in-frame sequences with V and J called. Part of the clones is not carried over; for the studies checked, unresolved V genes explain less than half of this, and the remainder is unexplained. This sample comprises about 80,000 clones, roughly 87% of them detected only once. Of the sample, roughly 0.3% falls within the top ten clones. The data were taken from a study of OX40 agonist ivuxolimab in advanced cancers. About the full investigation: Ivuxolimab, which targeted the costimulatory receptor OX40 (CD134), was an agonistic, fully human IgG2 monoclonal antibody. The paper describes the monotherapy dose-escalation part (N of about 55 patients) of the phase I trial of ivuxolimab. Three dose-escalation patients achieved partial responses, one with hepatocellular carcinoma and two with cutaneous melanoma. Intravenous ivuxolimab was administered to patients every 2 weeks at six dose levels: 0.01, 0.1, 0.3, 1.5, 3 and 10 mg/kg. In the dose-escalation cohort, roughly 82% of patients were male, and the mean age was around 65 years with a range of roughly 20 to 85. Prior anti-PD-1, anti-PD-L1 or anti-CTLA-4 therapy was permitted, and 40% of dose-escalation patients had received checkpoint inhibitors. Of the approximately 50 dose-escalation patients, hepatocellular carcinoma was present in about 20, melanoma in roughly 15, renal cell carcinoma in 9 and head and neck cancer in 9. Peripheral TCRbeta sequencing was intended to test whether TCR sequence diversity was altered and clonal T-cell expansion was caused by ivuxolimab. Broad study findings and their caveats: Partial responders in the 0.1-3.0 mg/kg groups had among the lowest normalized peripheral clonal expansion, especially among CD8+ T cells. Low levels of normalized T-cell clonal expansion were also shown by some nonresponding patients. The antigen specificity of the peripheral T cells that underwent clonal expansion was not determined. At doses of 0.1 to 3.0 mg/kg, clonal expansion of both CD4+ and CD8+ blood T cells was observed from baseline to week 6. On average, CD8+ T cells showed more expanded clones than CD4+ T cells after ivuxolimab.

V lost 2 bases and J lost 4 bases; the stretch between them is 20 bases long. CDR1 and CDR2, looked up from the germline V gene, are SGHAT and FQNNGV. The CDR3 sequence holds 17 residues, the cysteine and phenylalanine included. Only the CDR3 part of the read is kept: 51 bases, read in frame from the first base. Patients with autoimmune disease history or receiving systemic immunosuppression were excluded from the trial. Peripheral blood for TCR sequencing was collected from all dose cohorts at baseline, on cycle 4 day 1, and on cycle 7 day 1. The samples were taken from a phase I, first-in-human, multicenter, open-label dose-escalation trial of ivuxolimab. The trial enrolled adults with locally advanced or metastatic head and neck squamous cell, hepatocellular, melanoma or renal cell carcinoma. CD4+ and CD8+ T cells were sorted separately from peripheral blood before TCR sequencing.

The rearrangement joined TRBV11-2 to TRBJ1-2; 6 matching bases give a weak D call of TRBD1. The sequence derives from an adult with an advanced solid tumor such as melanoma, head and neck, liver or kidney cancer. The source material was CD4+ or CD8+ T cells sorted from blood, sampled in a trial of the OX40 agonist ivuxolimab. The base sequence is TGTGCCAGCAGCTTAACAGGGAGGGTTAACTTTGGCTATGGCTACACCTTC. It encodes CASSLTGRVNFGYGYTF.